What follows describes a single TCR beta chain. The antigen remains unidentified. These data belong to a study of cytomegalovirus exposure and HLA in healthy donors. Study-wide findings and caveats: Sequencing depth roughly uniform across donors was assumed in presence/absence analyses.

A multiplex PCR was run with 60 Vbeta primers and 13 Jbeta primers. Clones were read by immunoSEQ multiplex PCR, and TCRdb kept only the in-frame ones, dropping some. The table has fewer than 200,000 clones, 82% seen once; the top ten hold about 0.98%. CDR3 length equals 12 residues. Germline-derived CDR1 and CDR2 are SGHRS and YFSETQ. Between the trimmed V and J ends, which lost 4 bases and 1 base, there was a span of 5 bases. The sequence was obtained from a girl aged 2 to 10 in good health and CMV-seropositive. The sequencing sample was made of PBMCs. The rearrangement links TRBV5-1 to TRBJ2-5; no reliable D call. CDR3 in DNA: TGCGCCAGCAGCATACTCCAAGAGACCCAGTACTTC. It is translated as CASSILQETQYF.